These T cell receptor beta chains were read from a single sample in a study of vaccination and CD4 T cells after COVID-19. Antigens of these TCRs are unknown. TCRdb used MiXCR to reprocess the PCR reads, holding one entry per CDR3 protein. The sample records around 25,000 distinct CDR3 sequences, more than 35% being singletons. Specimen: CD4+ T cells from blood, cultured in vitro. These receptors were obtained from a human donor who had recovered from COVID-19. Both conserved end residues are part of each CDR3. D genes are given only for firm matches. Not all rows give a size; the values are once, few, many and, for expanded clones, a class.

J gene	D gene	clone size	V gene	CDR3 DNA	CDR3 protein
TRBJ2-3	TRBD1	NA	TRBV28	TGTGCCAGCAGCTCCGGGACAGGGGTAGATACGCAGTATTTT	CASSSGTGVDTQYF
TRBJ2-2	NA	few	TRBV6-4	TGTGCCAGCAGTGACTCACTAGACACCGGGGAGCTGTTTTTT	CASSDSLDTGELFF
TRBJ2-3	TRBD2	NA	TRBV24-1	TGTGCCACCAGTGATTTGCGCGGGAGGGCCGGCACAGATACGCAGTATTTT	CATSDLRGRAGTDTQYF
TRBJ2-5	TRBD1	NA	TRBV7-6	TGTGCCAGCAGCCGACGGGACAGGGGGCAAGAGACCCAGTACTTC	CASSRRDRGQETQYF
TRBJ2-4	NA	NA	TRBV7-2	TGTGCCAGCAGCCCGGTACTAGCCAAAAACATTCAGTACTTC	CASSPVLAKNIQYF
TRBJ2-7	TRBD1	few	TRBV7-2	TGTGCCAGCAGGGAGGGGACAGGGCGCTACGAGCAGTACTTC	CASREGTGRYEQYF
TRBJ2-3	NA	NA	TRBV15	TGTGCCACCAGCAAGATTAGCCCTGGGGATACGCAGTATTTT	CATSKISPGDTQYF
TRBJ2-5	TRBD2	few	TRBV20-1	TGCAGTGCCAAGATACCGGGACTAGATTCACGTCTGTACTTC	CSAKIPGLDSRLYF
TRBJ2-1	NA	NA	TRBV15	TGTGCCACCAGCAGGGTCAATGAGCAGTTCTTC	CATSRVNEQFF
TRBJ1-5	TRBD1	NA	TRBV6-1	TGTGCCAGCAGCCACGAACCGGGACAGGGAAGCAATCAGCCCCAGCATTTT	CASSHEPGQGSNQPQHF
TRBJ2-5	NA	NA	TRBV11-3	TGTGCCAGCAGCACTCTAGAAGAGACCCAGTACTTC	CASSTLEETQYF
TRBJ1-2	NA	NA	TRBV14	TGTGCCAGCAGCCAAGGGGGGAACTATGGCTACACCTTC	CASSQGGNYGYTF
TRBJ1-5	NA	NA	TRBV6-1	TGTACCAGCAGTGAAGTCGGGTTGGGTCAGCCCCAGCATTTT	CTSSEVGLGQPQHF
TRBJ2-6	TRBD1	few	TRBV7-2	TGTGCCAGCAGCCGGACAGGTAGTTTCGTCCTGACTTTC	CASSRTGSFVLTF
TRBJ2-3	NA	NA	TRBV7-2	TGTGCCAGCAGCTTAGGGACAGCCACAGATACGCAGTATTTT	CASSLGTATDTQYF
TRBJ2-1	NA	NA	TRBV25-1	TGTGCCAGCAGCGCCGGACGGAGGTACAATGAGCAGTTCTTC	CASSAGRRYNEQFF
TRBJ1-2	TRBD1	NA	TRBV7-2	TGTGCCAGCAACACCCCGGGACAGGGAAATGGCTACACCTTC	CASNTPGQGNGYTF
TRBJ1-2	NA	NA	TRBV2	TGTGCCAGCAGTGTGTTAGAGGCCTATGGCTACACCTTC	CASSVLEAYGYTF
TRBJ1-6	TRBD1	NA	TRBV20-1	TGCAGTGCTAGAGCAGGGGGCTCCTATAATTCACCCCTCCACTTT	CSARAGGSYNSPLHF
TRBJ2-3	NA	NA	TRBV1	TGCACCAGCAGCCAATACAGAGCGGGGGAAAGGACAGATACGCAGTATTTT	CTSSQYRAGERTDTQYF
TRBJ1-5	TRBD1	NA	TRBV20-1	TGCAGTGCTAGATATATACAGGGGGCGTCACAGCCCCAGCATTTT	CSARYIQGASQPQHF
TRBJ2-1	NA	NA	TRBV24-1	TGTGCCACCAGTGACCCAAGCGGCTCCTACAATGAGCAGTTCTTC	CATSDPSGSYNEQFF
TRBJ2-3	TRBD2	NA	TRBV7-2	TGTGCCAGCAGCTTAGTAGTGGGGAGGAGCGGGGGAACGCAGTATTTT	CASSLVVGRSGGTQYF
TRBJ2-3	TRBD2	NA	TRBV24-1	TGTGCCACCAGTGCTGGTAGCGGGGTGCGCACAGATACGCAGTATTTT	CATSAGSGVRTDTQYF
TRBJ2-7	NA	NA	TRBV28	TGTGCCAGCAGTCTACAATCGGCGGGTTCATACGAGCAGTACTTC	CASSLQSAGSYEQYF
TRBJ2-5	NA	NA	TRBV6-1	TGTGCCAGCAGTGAAACCCCCAGCCTGGGGGAGACCCAGTACTTC	CASSETPSLGETQYF
TRBJ2-7	NA	NA	TRBV6-1	TGTGCCAGCAGACAGTCAGGGAGCTCCTACGAGCAGTACTTC	CASRQSGSSYEQYF
TRBJ1-3	NA	NA	TRBV7-9	TGTGCCAGCAGCTTACTTCTTGGGCAGGGTGGAAACACCATATATTTT	CASSLLLGQGGNTIYF
TRBJ1-1	NA	NA	TRBV5-1	TGCGCCAGCAGCGGGGGACCGGGACACCTGAACACTGAAGCTTTCTTT	CASSGGPGHLNTEAFF
TRBJ1-5	NA	few	TRBV20-1	TGCAGTGCTAGGAGGGGGTATCAGCCCCAGCATTTT	CSARRGYQPQHF
TRBJ2-5	TRBD1	few	TRBV15	TGTGCCACCAGCAGAGAAACAGGGGGGATACAAGAGACCCAGTACTTC	CATSRETGGIQETQYF
TRBJ1-1	NA	NA	TRBV20-1	TGCAGTGCTCTGACTCCAGGGGTAAGAGCGAACACTGAAGCTTTCTTT	CSALTPGVRANTEAFF
TRBJ1-2	NA	NA	TRBV18	TGTGCCAGCTCACGACGGACAGCCGACTATGGCTACACCTTC	CASSRRTADYGYTF
TRBJ1-1	NA	few	TRBV19	TGTGCCAGTAGTATCCGTTCGCTCTTAAACACTGAAGCTTTCTTT	CASSIRSLLNTEAFF
TRBJ2-1	TRBD2	NA	TRBV2	TGTGCCAGCCAGCCGTCCCCGGGGGGGTACAATGAGCAGTTCTTC	CASQPSPGGYNEQFF
TRBJ2-7	NA	NA	TRBV12-3/TRBV12-4	TGTGCCAGCAGTTTAGTGTGGCAGGGTAAGATATACGAGCAGTACTTC	CASSLVWQGKIYEQYF
TRBJ2-3	NA	few	TRBV20-1	TGCAGTGCTGAGGACAGAATCATGGGTACAGATACGCAGTATTTT	CSAEDRIMGTDTQYF
TRBJ2-6	NA	once	TRBV6-5	TGTGCCAGCAGTGACTCGGAAAGGTTCTGGATTAACAAGGGCGTCCTGACTTTC	CASSDSERFWINKGVLTF
TRBJ1-3	NA	once	TRBV18	TGTGCCAGCTCACCACTCCTCACTTCGAGCTCTGGAAACACCATATATTTT	CASSPLLTSSSGNTIYF
TRBJ2-3	NA	once	TRBV24-1	TGTGCCACCAGTGATCCCGATCGGGGGTGGGGGACAGATACGCAGTATTTT	CATSDPDRGWGTDTQYF